This T cell receptor (beta chain) comes out of a study of ipilimumab plus nivolumab after autologous stem cell transplantation. Some clones are missing from TCRdb's copy, which holds only in-frame ones; the method was immunoSEQ multiplex PCR. Among about 3,500 clones listed, 90% to 95% were seen once. V was pared by 2 bases and J by 8 bases, with 6 bases between. Germline V gene sequence: CDR1 SGHAT, CDR2 FQNNGV. The CDR3 covers 12 residues. Sequenced here: PBMCs, sampled in a trial of ipilimumab plus nivolumab as post-transplant consolidation. The sequence came from a male donor with multiple myeloma. The J gene is TRBJ1-4, the V gene TRBV11-2; D uncertain. The CDR3 DNA follows: TGTGCCAGCAGCTTATTCAGAGAAAAACTGTTTTTT. It encodes CASSLFREKLFF. The full variable domain, completed using reference TRBV11-2 and TRBJ1-4, is EAGVAQSPRYKIIEKRQSVAFWCNPISGHATLYWYQQILGQGPKLLIQFQNNGVVDDSQLPKDRFSAERLKGVDSTLKIQPAKLEDSAVYLCASSLFREKLFFGSGTQLSVL.